The T cell receptor (beta chain) under discussion was sequenced for a study of T cells in narcolepsy. Findings and caveats of the study: Healthy controls reportedly lacked the autoreactive clonotypes serially found in patients' blood.

The V end lost 0 bases, the J end lost 0 bases, and 1 base lay between the germline ends. This CDR3 region has 13 residues. Germline V gives CDR1 SGHNT, CDR2 YYREEE (reference sequence). On this clone itself: Its specificity is unknown. At the DNA level, this CDR3 is encoded by other sequences in the same sample as well.

Produced via immunoSEQ multiplex PCR; TCRdb's table is partial and in-frame only. The sample shows around 28,000 clones, around 81% of them seen only once. The sequence came from a human donor with narcolepsy. The sample was CD45RA- memory CD4+ T cells from PBMCs. The chain links TRBV5-4 to TRBJ1-5; D remains ambiguous. The CDR3 spells CASSLDSNQPQHF. The DNA for the CDR3 is TGTGCCAGCAGCTTGGATAGCAATCAGCCCCAGCATTTT.